These 3 T cell receptor beta chains came from one sample sequenced in a study of blood T cell repertoires in COVID-19. TCRdb's table, derived via immunoSEQ multiplex PCR, lists solely in-frame clones and lacks some. The table has about 360,000 clones, around four fifths seen once. Sequencing was done on a sample of peripheral blood. The receptors here all came from a man aged 25 to 40 with active or convalescent COVID-19.

This sequence joins TRBV6-5 and TRBJ1-5; D is possibly TRBD1 (6 bases). Germline V lookup: CDR1 MNHEY, CDR2 SVGAGI. The CDR3 length is 14 residues. V lost 11 bases and J 3 bases, leaving 17 bases between the germline ends. CDR3 nucleotides: TGTGCCGTCGGGGGGCGGGTTCTCAATCAGCCCCAGCATTTT. Its protein product is CAVGGRVLNQPQHF.

The genes are TRBV10-3 and TRBJ2-3, with D uncertain. Germline CDR1 reads ENHRY; CDR2 reads SYGVKD. V lost 4 bases, J lost 0 bases, and 11 bases lay in between. CDR3 length equals 15 residues. The CDR3 loop reads CAISGDSASTDTQYF. The CDR3 bases are TGTGCCATCAGTGGAGACTCCGCTAGCACAGATACGCAGTATTTT.

This clone was seen a few times. This rearrangement joins TRBV3-1 (or the pseudogene TRBV3-2) to TRBJ2-2, with TRBD2 identical over 7 bases. Germline V gives CDR1 LGHDT, CDR2 YNNKEL (reference sequence). V shed 3 bases, J shed 7 bases, and the junction held 11 bases outside the gene matches. The CDR3 runs 16 residues. CDR3: CASSHSWTPGGGELFF. The CDR3 DNA sequence: TGTGCCAGCAGCCATTCTTGGACGCCGGGGGGCGGGGAGCTGTTTTTT.